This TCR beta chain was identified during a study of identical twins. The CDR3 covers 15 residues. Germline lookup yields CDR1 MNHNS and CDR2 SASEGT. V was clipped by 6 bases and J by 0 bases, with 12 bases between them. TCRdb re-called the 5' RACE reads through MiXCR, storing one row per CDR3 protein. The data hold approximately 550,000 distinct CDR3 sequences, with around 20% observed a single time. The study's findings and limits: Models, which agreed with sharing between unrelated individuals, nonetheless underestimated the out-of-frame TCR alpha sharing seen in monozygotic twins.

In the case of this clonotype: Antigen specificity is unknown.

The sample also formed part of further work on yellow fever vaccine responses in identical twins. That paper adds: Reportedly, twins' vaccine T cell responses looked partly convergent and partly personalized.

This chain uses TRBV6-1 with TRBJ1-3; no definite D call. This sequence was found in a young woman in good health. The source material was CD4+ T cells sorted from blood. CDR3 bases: TGTGCCAGCAGCCCCAGAGCAAACTCTGGAAACACCATATATTTT. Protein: CASSPRANSGNTIYF.